This T cell receptor beta chain is drawn from a study of CXCR3-negative and CXCR3-positive naive CD8 T cells. The naive CD8+ gate required CD45RO-CCR7+CD27+CD95- phenotype. Details on this clonotype: Its specificity is not known.

This CDR3 is built from 13 residues. 5' RACE with UMI labels generated the TRB cDNA libraries. TCRdb reprocessed the 5' RACE reads, keeping one entry per CDR3 protein, no DNA. In total, the table holds 55,000 to 70,000 distinct CDR3 sequences. Study-level results: Comparison of naive cells showed more hydrophobic TRB CDR3s in CXCR3-positive than in CXCR3-negative naive cells.

The source material was naive CXCR3+ CD8+ T cells from blood. Noted subset: CD45RO-CCR7+CD27+CD95- naive CD8+ T cells expressing CXCR3 (TNR3+). This sequence was found in a human donor in good health. Some clones in this sample may be carry-over from other donors' samples. The V and J genes are TRBV12-3 or TRBV12-4 and TRBJ2-5; lacking DNA, the TRBD1 call made by TCRdb goes unchecked. The CDR3 spells CASSFQGEGTQYF.